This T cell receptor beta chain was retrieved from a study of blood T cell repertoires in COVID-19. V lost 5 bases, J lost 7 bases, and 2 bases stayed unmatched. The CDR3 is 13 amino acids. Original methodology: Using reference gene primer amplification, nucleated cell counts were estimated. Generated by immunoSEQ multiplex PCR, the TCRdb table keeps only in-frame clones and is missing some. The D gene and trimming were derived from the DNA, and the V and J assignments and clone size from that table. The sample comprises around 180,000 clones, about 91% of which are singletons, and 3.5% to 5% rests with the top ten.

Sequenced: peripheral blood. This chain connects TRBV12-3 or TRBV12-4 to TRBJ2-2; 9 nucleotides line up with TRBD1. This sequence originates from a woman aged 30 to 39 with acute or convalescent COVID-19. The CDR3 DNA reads TGTGCCAGCAGTACAGGGGGCAGCGGGGAGCTGTTTTTT. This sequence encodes CASSTGGSGELFF.